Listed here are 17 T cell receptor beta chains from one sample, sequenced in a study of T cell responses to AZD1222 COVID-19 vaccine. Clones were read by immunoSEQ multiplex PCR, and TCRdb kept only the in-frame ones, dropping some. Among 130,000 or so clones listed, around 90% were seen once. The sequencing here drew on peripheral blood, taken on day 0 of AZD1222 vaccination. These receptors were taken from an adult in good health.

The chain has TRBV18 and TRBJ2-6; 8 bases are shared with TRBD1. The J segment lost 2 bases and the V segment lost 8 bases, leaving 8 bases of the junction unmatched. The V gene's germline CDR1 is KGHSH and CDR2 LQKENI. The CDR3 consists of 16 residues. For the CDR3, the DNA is TGTGCCAGCACAGGGACAGGAATCACTGGGGCCAACGTCCTGACTTTC. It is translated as CASTGTGITGANVLTF. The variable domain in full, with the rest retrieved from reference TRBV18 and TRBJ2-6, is NAGVMQNPRHLVRRRGQEARLRCSPMKGHSHVYWYRQLPEEGLKFMVYLQKENIIDESGMPKERFSAEFPKEGPSILRIQQVVRGDSAAYFCASTGTGITGANVLTFGAGSRLTVL.

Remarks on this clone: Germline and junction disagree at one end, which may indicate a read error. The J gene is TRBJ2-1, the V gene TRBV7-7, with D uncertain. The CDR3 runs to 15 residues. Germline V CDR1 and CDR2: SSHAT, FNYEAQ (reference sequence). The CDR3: CASSLALELYNEQFF. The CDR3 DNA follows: TGTGCTAGCAGCTTAGCCCTAGAGCTATACAATGAGCAGTTCTTC.

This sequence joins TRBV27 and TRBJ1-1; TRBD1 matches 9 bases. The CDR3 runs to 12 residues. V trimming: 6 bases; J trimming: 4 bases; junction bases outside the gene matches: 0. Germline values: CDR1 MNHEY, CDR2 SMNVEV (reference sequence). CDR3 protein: CASRTGGTEAFF. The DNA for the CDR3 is TGTGCCAGCAGGACAGGGGGCACTGAAGCTTTCTTT.

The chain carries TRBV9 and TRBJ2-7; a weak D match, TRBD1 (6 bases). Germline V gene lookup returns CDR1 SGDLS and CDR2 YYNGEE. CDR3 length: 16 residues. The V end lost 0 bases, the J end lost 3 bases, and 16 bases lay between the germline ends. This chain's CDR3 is CASSVGSGASYYEQYF. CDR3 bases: TGTGCCAGCAGCGTAGGCTCAGGGGCATCTTACTACGAGCAGTACTTC.

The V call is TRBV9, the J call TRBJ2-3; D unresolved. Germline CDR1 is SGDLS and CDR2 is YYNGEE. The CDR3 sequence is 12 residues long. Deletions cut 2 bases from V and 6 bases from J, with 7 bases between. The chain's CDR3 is CASSVWADTQYF. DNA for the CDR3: TGTGCCAGCAGCGTGTGGGCGGATACGCAGTATTTT.

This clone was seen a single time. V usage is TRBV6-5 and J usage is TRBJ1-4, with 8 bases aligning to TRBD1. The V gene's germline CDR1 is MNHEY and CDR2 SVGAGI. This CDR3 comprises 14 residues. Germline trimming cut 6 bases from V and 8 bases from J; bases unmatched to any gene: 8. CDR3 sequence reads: CASSQGQDREKLFF. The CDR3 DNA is TGTGCCAGCAGCCAGGGACAGGATAGGGAAAAACTGTTTTTT.

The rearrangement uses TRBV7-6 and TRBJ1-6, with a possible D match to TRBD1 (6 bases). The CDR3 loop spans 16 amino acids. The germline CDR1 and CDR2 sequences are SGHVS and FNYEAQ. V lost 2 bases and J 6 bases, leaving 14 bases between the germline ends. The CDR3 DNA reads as TGTGCCAGCAGCTTAAGTACGGGGGGCCTTAATTCACCCCTCCACTTT. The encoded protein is CASSLSTGGLNSPLHF.

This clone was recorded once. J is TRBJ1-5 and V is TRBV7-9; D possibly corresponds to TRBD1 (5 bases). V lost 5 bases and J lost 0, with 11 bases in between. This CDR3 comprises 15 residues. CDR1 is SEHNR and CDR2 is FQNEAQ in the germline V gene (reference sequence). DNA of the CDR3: TGTGCCAGCAGCGGGGGACCCTATAGCAATCAGCCCCAGCATTTT. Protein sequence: CASSGGPYSNQPQHF.

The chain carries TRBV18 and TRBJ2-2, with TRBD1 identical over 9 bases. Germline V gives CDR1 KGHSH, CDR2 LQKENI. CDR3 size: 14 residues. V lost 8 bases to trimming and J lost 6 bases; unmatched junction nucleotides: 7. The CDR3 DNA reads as TGTGCCAGCGACCGAACAGGGGGCCCCGGGGAGCTGTTTTTT. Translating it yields CASDRTGGPGELFF.

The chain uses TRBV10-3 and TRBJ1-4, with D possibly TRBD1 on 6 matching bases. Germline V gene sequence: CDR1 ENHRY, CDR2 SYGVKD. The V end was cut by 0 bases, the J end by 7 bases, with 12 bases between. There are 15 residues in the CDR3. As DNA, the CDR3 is TGTGCCATCAGTGAGTCTTCAGGGGCGGGTGAAAAACTGTTTTTT. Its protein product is CAISESSGAGEKLFF.

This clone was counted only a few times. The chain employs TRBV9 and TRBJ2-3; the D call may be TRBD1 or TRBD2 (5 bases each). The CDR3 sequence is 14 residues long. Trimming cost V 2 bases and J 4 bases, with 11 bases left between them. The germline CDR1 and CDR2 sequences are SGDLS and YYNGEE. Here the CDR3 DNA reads TGTGCCAGCAGCGTCCGATTGGGACCAGATACGCAGTATTTT. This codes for CASSVRLGPDTQYF.

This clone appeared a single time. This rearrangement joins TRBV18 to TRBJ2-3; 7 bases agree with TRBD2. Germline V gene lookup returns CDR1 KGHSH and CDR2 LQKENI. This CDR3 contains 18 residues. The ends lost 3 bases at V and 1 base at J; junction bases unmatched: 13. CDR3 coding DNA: TGTGCCAGCTCACCGGCAGCTAGCGGTCCCACAGGCACAGATACGCAGTATTTT. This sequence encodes CASSPAASGPTGTDTQYF.

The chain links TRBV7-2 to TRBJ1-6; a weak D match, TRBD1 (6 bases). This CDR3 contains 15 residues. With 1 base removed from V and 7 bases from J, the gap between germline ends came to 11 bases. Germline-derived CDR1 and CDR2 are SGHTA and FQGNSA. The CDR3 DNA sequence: TGTGCCAGCAGCTTAGAGGGGGGGCTGAATTCACCCCTCCACTTT. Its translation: CASSLEGGLNSPLHF.

CDR3 in DNA: TGCGCCAGCAGCTCCTCCCTCGGGACTATCCAAGAGACCCAGTACTTC. Its translation is CASSSSLGTIQETQYF. The V call is TRBV5-1, the J call TRBJ2-5; 7 positions agree with TRBD2. This CDR3 is 16 amino acids long. CDR1 and CDR2 from the germline V gene are SGHRS and YFSETQ. The trim removed 3 bases at V and 1 base at J, leaving 9 bases unmatched.

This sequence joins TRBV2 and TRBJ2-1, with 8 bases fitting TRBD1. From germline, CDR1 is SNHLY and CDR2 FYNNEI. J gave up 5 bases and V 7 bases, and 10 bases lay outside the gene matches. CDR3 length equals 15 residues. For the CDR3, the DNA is TGTGCCAGCACCCCCGTGTCAGGGGGCAACAATGAGCAGTTCTTC. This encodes CASTPVSGGNNEQFF.

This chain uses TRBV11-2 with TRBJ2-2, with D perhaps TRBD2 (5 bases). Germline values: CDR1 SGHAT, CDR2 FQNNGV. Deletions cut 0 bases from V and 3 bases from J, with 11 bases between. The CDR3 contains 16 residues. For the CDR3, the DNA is TGTGCCAGCAGCTTAGATCGAGGGCCTCACACCGGGGAGCTGTTTTTT. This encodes CASSLDRGPHTGELFF.

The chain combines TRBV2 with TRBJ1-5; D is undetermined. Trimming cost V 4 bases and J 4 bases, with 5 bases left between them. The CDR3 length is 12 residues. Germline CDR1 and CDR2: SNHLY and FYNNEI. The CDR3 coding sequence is TGTGCCAGCAGTGGGAGAAATCAGCCCCAGCATTTT. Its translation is CASSGRNQPQHF.